This TCR beta chain was identified in a study of T cells after yellow fever vaccination. Overall study findings and caveats: Few clonotypes appeared in both CD4 and CD8 compartments. Most clones from primary vaccination resurfaced after the booster (under 97% CD4, approximately 87% CD8).

V trimming: 2 bases; J trimming: 4 bases; junction bases outside the gene matches: 8. The CDR3 is 16 residues long. Germline V gene lookup returns CDR1 KGHDR and CDR2 SFDVKD. Comment on this clonotype: What it binds is not known.

TCRdb recomputed calls from the 5' RACE reads with MiXCR, one row per CDR3 protein. Among about 510,000 distinct CDR3 sequences listed, 21% were seen once. This receptor was obtained from a man younger than 35 who received the YFV17D yellow fever vaccine. The J gene is TRBJ2-5, the V gene TRBV24-1; 8 bases line up with TRBD1. The sequenced sample was PBMCs, obtained about 21 days after the first yellow fever vaccination. CDR3 coding DNA: TGTGCCACCAGTGATTCCGGGACAGGCCGTCTAGAGACCCAGTACTTC. Protein: CATSDSGTGRLETQYF.